This T cell receptor beta chain stems from a study of T cell repertoires in cytomegalovirus infection. Germline-derived CDR1 and CDR2 are WSHSY and SAAADI. The V and J ends lost 5 bases and 6 bases, in that order; junction bases with no gene match: 14. The CDR3 length is 16 residues. This clonotype has a count of ten or more. TCRdb independently ran MiXCR on the reads; one entry per CDR3 protein. Of roughly 630,000 distinct CDR3 sequences listed, about 24% were seen once; the top ten hold 8%. The V gene is TRBV10-2, the J gene TRBJ1-2; 8 bases are shared with TRBD1. The receptor was derived from a human donor in good health (CMV status not recorded). Some clones in this sample may be carry-over from other donors' samples. Sequencing was carried out using CD8+ T cells from PBMCs. This CDR3 is CASSHRGNGGKDGYTF. CDR3 bases: TGCGCCAGCAGTCACAGGGGGAACGGTGGAAAAGATGGCTACACCTTC.